Following are 18 T cell receptor beta chains from one sample sequenced in a study of PD-1 blockade in mismatch repair-deficient tumors. Some clones are missing from TCRdb's copy, which holds only in-frame ones; the method was immunoSEQ multiplex PCR. The repertoire holds under 50,000 clones, over 75% seen once, with roughly 3.5% in the top ten. Sample: PBMCs, taken before pembrolizumab treatment. These receptors came from an adult with mismatch repair-deficient cancer.

This clone was counted between two and nine times. The CDR3 region has the DNA TGTGCCTGGAGTGCCCCTGTCAAGGGGAATGAGCAGTTCTTC. It translates to CAWSAPVKGNEQFF. The chain couples TRBV30 to TRBJ2-1; tentatively, D is TRBD1 (5 bases). V lost 1 base to trimming and J lost 7 bases, with 14 bases between them. CDR3 length: 14 amino acids. Germline V CDR1 and CDR2: GTSNPN, SVGIG (reference sequence).

This chain uses TRBV25-1 with TRBJ2-5; 10 nucleotides align to TRBD1. CDR3 length: 17 residues. Looked up from germline, CDR1 is MGHDK and CDR2 is SYGVNS. V lost 6 bases, J lost 5 bases, and 15 bases stayed unmatched. CDR3: CASSERQGAVVKETQYF. The CDR3 nucleotides read TGTGCCAGCAGCGAAAGACAGGGGGCCGTAGTTAAGGAGACCCAGTACTTC.

This chain joins TRBV27 and TRBJ2-5; 12 bases are shared with TRBD2. The trim removed 3 bases at V and 4 bases at J, leaving 6 bases unmatched. The germline V gene encodes CDR1 MNHEY and CDR2 SMNVEV (reference sequence). The CDR3 has 16 residues. CDR3 protein: CASSFSSGRAVETQYF. CDR3 DNA: TGTGCCAGCAGTTTCTCTAGCGGGAGGGCCGTAGAGACCCAGTACTTC.

The V gene is TRBV30, the J gene TRBJ1-2; 7 positions match TRBD1. The V segment lost 0 bases and the J segment 0 bases; nucleotides outside the gene matches: 4. This CDR3 region has 15 residues. Per the germline V gene, CDR1 is GTSNPN and CDR2 is SVGIG (reference sequence). In DNA form, the CDR3 reads TGTGCCTGGAGTGTGGGACAGTACGCTAACTATGGCTACACCTTC. Protein: CAWSVGQYANYGYTF.

The rearrangement joins TRBV9 to TRBJ2-5, with TRBD1 matching 7 bases. Germline loops: CDR1 SGDLS, CDR2 YYNGEE. The CDR3 length is 15 residues. V lost 0 bases to trimming and J lost 2 bases; unmatched junction nucleotides: 4. The CDR3, as DNA: TGTGCCAGCAGCGTAGCAGGCAGGGGGCAAGAGACCCAGTACTTC. Its protein product is CASSVAGRGQETQYF.

The chain carries TRBV19 and TRBJ2-7; 7 nucleotides align to TRBD2. The J segment lost 6 bases and the V segment lost 5 bases, leaving 4 bases of the junction unmatched. From germline, CDR1 is LNHDA and CDR2 SQIVND (reference sequence). This CDR3 has 12 amino acids. CDR3: CASSLAGVEQYF. Here the CDR3 DNA reads TGTGCCAGTAGTTTGGCGGGGGTCGAGCAGTACTTC.

This clone was seen once. This chain uses TRBV5-3 with TRBJ1-1; D ambiguous. TRBV5-3 is designated an ORF whose function remains uncertain. The CDR3 extends over 15 amino acids. Trimming cost V 5 bases and J 0 bases, with 14 bases left between them. This CDR3 reads CARSWQYPMNTEAFF. The CDR3 DNA reads TGTGCCAGAAGTTGGCAGTACCCCATGAACACTGAAGCTTTCTTT.

This chain uses TRBV7-3 with TRBJ1-1; D remains unclear. The V end was cut by 4 bases, the J end by 1 base, with 16 bases between. There are 16 residues in the CDR3. Germline values: CDR1 SGHTA, CDR2 FQGTGA. In DNA, the CDR3 is TGTGCCAGCAGCTCCCGAGCAGACGGATGGAACACTGAAGCTTTCTTT. It yields the protein CASSSRADGWNTEAFF.

A single count supports this clone. The V gene is TRBV27, the J gene TRBJ1-1, with D unresolved. Trimming left V 0 bases short and J 7 bases short, with 9 bases between. The CDR3 totals 13 residues. Germline loops: CDR1 MNHEY, CDR2 SMNVEV (reference sequence). CDR3 residues: CASSLSRRGEAFF. The CDR3 DNA follows: TGTGCCAGCAGTTTATCAAGACGGGGTGAAGCTTTCTTT.

V gene TRBV30 combines with J gene TRBJ2-3, with 10 bases lining up with TRBD1. The CDR3 extends over 12 amino acids. The junction had 3 bases not matched to a gene; V was cut back by 8 bases and J by 4 bases. The V gene's germline CDR1 is GTSNPN and CDR2 SVGIG (reference sequence). DNA of the CDR3: TGTGCCCTGACAGGGGGCGCAGATACGCAGTATTTT. As protein: CALTGGADTQYF.

The CDR3 DNA is TGTGCCAGCAGGGAGGGACTAGCGATTTACAATGAGCAGTTCTTC. This gives the protein CASREGLAIYNEQFF. This chain joins TRBV28 and TRBJ2-1; TRBD2 agrees at 10 bases. CDR3 length: 15 residues. The junction had 6 bases not matched to a gene; V was cut back by 6 bases and J by 4 bases. Germline CDR1 MDHEN, CDR2 SYDVKM.

The V gene is TRBV2, the J gene TRBJ1-1; D not resolved. CDR3 length equals 14 residues. Deletions cut 2 bases from V and 1 base from J, with 8 bases between. Germline V gene sequence: CDR1 SNHLY, CDR2 FYNNEI. Here the CDR3 reads CASSELWANTEAFF. The CDR3, as DNA: TGTGCCAGCAGTGAACTGTGGGCGAACACTGAAGCTTTCTTT.

The chain carries TRBV27 and TRBJ2-1, with 12 positions matching TRBD2. Germline assignment: CDR1 MNHEY and CDR2 SMNVEV (reference sequence). This CDR3 has 19 amino acids. V lost 3 bases, J lost 7 bases, and 16 bases stayed unmatched. The CDR3 here is CASSFFSASGRADWNEQFF. The CDR3 bases are TGTGCCAGCAGTTTCTTCTCCGCTAGCGGGAGGGCCGACTGGAATGAGCAGTTCTTC.

The chain couples TRBV9 to TRBJ1-3; D not certain. Between the trimmed V and J ends, which lost 0 bases and 4 bases, there was a span of 5 bases. Germline-derived CDR1 and CDR2 are SGDLS and YYNGEE. The CDR3 spans 13 residues. In DNA form, the CDR3 reads TGTGCCAGCAGCGTAGTATTAGGAAACACCATATATTTT. Translating gives CASSVVLGNTIYF.

This chain links TRBV7-8 with TRBJ2-1, with D maybe TRBD2 (7 bases). This CDR3 has 15 residues. V dropped 2 bases and J dropped 4 bases, with 12 bases sitting between them. Germline V gene data show CDR1 as SGHVS and CDR2 as FQNEAQ. The CDR3 DNA sequence: TGTGCCAGCAGCTTAAAGGGGGGGAGATACAATGAGCAGTTCTTC. Its protein product is CASSLKGGRYNEQFF. The whole variable domain, filled in from reference TRBV7-8 and TRBJ2-1, reads GAGVSQSPRYKVAKRGQDVALRCDPISGHVSLFWYQQALGQGPEFLTYFQNEAQLDKSGLPSDRFFAERPEGSVSTLKIQRTQQEDSAVYLCASSLKGGRYNEQFFGPGTRLTVL.

The chain carries TRBV7-9 and TRBJ2-3, with unresolved D. Between the trimmed V and J ends, which lost 5 bases and 8 bases, there was a span of 11 bases. Germline CDR1 is SEHNR and CDR2 is FQNEAQ (reference sequence). This CDR3 has 12 amino acids. The CDR3 bases are TGTGCCAGCAGCCCCTCCCACGGTACGCAGTATTTT. Its protein product is CASSPSHGTQYF. The variable domain in full, completed from reference TRBV7-9 and TRBJ2-3, reads DTGVSQNPRHKITKRGQNVTFRCDPISEHNRLYWYRQTLGQGPEFLTYFQNEAQLEKSRLLSDRFSAERPKGSFSTLEIQRTEQGDSAMYLCASSPSHGTQYFGPGTRLTVL.

The V call is TRBV5-4, the J call TRBJ1-1; D remains unclear. Trimming removed 4 bases from V and 3 bases from J, with 16 bases in between. Germline CDR1 is SGHNT and CDR2 is YYREEE (reference sequence). This CDR3 has 15 residues. This CDR3 is CASSPGRRVDTEAFF. Written as DNA, the CDR3 is TGTGCCAGCAGCCCCGGACGGCGGGTGGACACTGAAGCTTTCTTT.

V is TRBV5-4 and J is TRBJ1-2, with a weak D call TRBD1 (5 bases). Germline lookup yields CDR1 SGHNT and CDR2 YYREEE (reference sequence). CDR3 length equals 13 residues. The germline V and J ends were trimmed by 0 bases and 6 bases, with 9 bases remaining between them. The chain's CDR3 is CASSLVGDDGYTF. Written as DNA, the CDR3 is TGTGCCAGCAGCTTGGTTGGGGACGATGGCTACACCTTC.